Reported below is one TCR beta chain. The source of the sample is a study of blood T cell repertoires in COVID-19. Study context: Both acute and convalescent COVID-19 samples were obtained from the United States, Italy and Spain. PBMCs, B-cell-depleted T cells, or T cells provided the cDNA or gDNA that made up the material.

There are 12 residues in the CDR3. The J segment lost 12 bases and the V segment lost 3 bases, leaving 9 bases of the junction unmatched. Original data processing: Amplified reference gene primers provided the basis for estimating nucleated cell counts. Libraries were prepared by immunoSEQ multiplex PCR; TCRdb keeps only in-frame clonotypes and omits some of them. V, J and clone size reflect that table, while D and trimming were determined from the DNA. The table has 200,000 to 300,000 clones, approximately 80% seen once; the top ten hold roughly 2%. Sequencing input: peripheral blood. The J gene is TRBJ2-7, the V gene TRBV5-3, with 7 bases fitting TRBD2. TRBV5-3 is identified as an open reading frame with a role that is uncertain. The sequence came from a man younger than 40 who had recovered from COVID-19. CDR3 loop: CARSSRERGWYF. DNA of the CDR3: TGTGCCAGAAGCTCCCGCGAGCGGGGCTGGTACTTC.